Below are 6 T cell receptor beta chains sequenced from a single sample in a study of response to subunit inactivated influenza vaccine. TCRdb itself ran the RT-PCR reads through MiXCR, one entry per CDR3 protein. Among about half a million distinct CDR3 sequences listed, around 8% were seen once. Sequences were derived from PBMCs from blood, sampled around 25 months after vaccination. The receptors here all came from a man between 50 and 70 years old who received an inactivated influenza vaccine.

In its sample, this clonotype was seen a few times. V gene TRBV5-1 combines with J gene TRBJ2-1, with 8 bases identical to TRBD1. J gave up 5 bases and V 5 bases, and 6 bases lay outside the gene matches. In germline, CDR1 is SGHRS, CDR2 YFSETQ. CDR3 length equals 14 residues. CDR3 coding DNA: TGCGCCAGCAGTTACAGGGGGGCCAACAATGAGCAGTTCTTC. It encodes CASSYRGANNEQFF.

This clonotype was detected only a few times. The J gene is TRBJ2-2, the V gene TRBV2; a possible D gene is TRBD2 (7 bases). The CDR3 length is 15 residues. V was clipped by 7 bases and J by 4 bases, with 16 bases between them. CDR1 is SNHLY and CDR2 is FYNNEI in the germline V gene. CDR3 nucleotides: TGTGCCAGCAAGGCGGGGGCAACGGGCACCGGGGAGCTGTTTTTT. This gives the protein CASKAGATGTGELFF.

This clonotype was detected only a few times. The V call is TRBV28, the J call TRBJ1-4; D remains ambiguous. This CDR3 contains 14 residues. The germline gives CDR1 MDHEN, CDR2 SYDVKM. The V end lost 10 bases, the J end lost 6 bases, and 18 bases lay between the germline ends. In DNA form, the CDR3 reads TGTGCCACCACGGAGGGCGCGGGCTATGAAAAACTGTTTTTT. This codes for CATTEGAGYEKLFF.

V usage is TRBV4-3 and J usage is TRBJ2-1; no clear D gene. Germline values: CDR1 LGHNA, CDR2 YSLEER. Trimming took 0 bases from V and 0 from J, leaving 12 bases between them. This CDR3 has 17 amino acids. This CDR3 reads CASSQDRLIPSYNEQFF. CDR3 coding DNA: TGCGCCAGCAGCCAAGATCGGCTGATTCCCTCCTACAATGAGCAGTTCTTC.

In its sample, this clonotype was seen many times. The chain recombines TRBV7-2 with TRBJ2-7; D is possibly TRBD1 or TRBD2 (5 bases each). Trimming took 4 bases from V and 0 from J, leaving 10 bases between them. CDR1 SGHTA and CDR2 FQGNSA come from the germline V gene. The CDR3 covers 14 residues. The CDR3 spells CASSWGRSSYEQYF. Written as DNA, the CDR3 is TGTGCCAGCAGCTGGGGACGGAGCTCCTACGAGCAGTACTTC.

The chain recombines TRBV25-1 with TRBJ1-2, with 7 bases identical to TRBD1. Germline loops: CDR1 MGHDK, CDR2 SYGVNS. The CDR3 has 14 amino acids. V lost 6 bases and J lost 8; bases outside the gene matches: 12. CDR3 sequence reads: CASRDDRDLSGYTF. In nucleotides, the CDR3 is TGTGCCAGCAGGGATGACAGGGACCTATCGGGCTACACCTTC.